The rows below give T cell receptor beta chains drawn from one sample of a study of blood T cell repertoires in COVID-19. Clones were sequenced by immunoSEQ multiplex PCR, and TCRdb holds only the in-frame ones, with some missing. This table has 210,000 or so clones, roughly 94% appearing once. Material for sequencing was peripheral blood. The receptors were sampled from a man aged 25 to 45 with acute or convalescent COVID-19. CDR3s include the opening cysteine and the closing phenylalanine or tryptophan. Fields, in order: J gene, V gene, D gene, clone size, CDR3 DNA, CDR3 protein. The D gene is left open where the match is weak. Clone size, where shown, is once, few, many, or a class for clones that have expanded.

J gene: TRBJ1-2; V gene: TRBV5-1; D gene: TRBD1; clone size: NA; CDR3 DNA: TGCGCCAGCAGCTTGGACAGGGGGAGGGGTGGCTACACCTTC; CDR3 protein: CASSLDRGRGGYTF
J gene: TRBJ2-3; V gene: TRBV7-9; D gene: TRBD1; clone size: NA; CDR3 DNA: TGTGCCAGCAGCTTCGAGGGGGCATCAGCTACGCAGTATTTT; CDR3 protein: CASSFEGASATQYF
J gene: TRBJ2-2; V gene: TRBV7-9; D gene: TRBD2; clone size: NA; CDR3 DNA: TGTGCCAGCCACCCAGCTAGCGGGGGGGCCGGGGAGCTGTTTTTT; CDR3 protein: CASHPASGGAGELFF
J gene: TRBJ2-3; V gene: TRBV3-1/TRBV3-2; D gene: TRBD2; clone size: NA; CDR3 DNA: TGTGCCAGCAGCCAATCTAGCGGGAACGCTCGGCCAGATACGCAGTATTTT; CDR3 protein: CASSQSSGNARPDTQYF
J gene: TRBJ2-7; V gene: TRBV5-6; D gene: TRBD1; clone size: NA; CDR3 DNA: TGTGCCAGCAGCTTGGGGACAGGGTATCCCTACGAGCAGTACTTC; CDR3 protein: CASSLGTGYPYEQYF
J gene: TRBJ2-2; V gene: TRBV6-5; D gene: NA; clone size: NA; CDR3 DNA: TGTGCCAGCAGTTCCAGGGTTATGGCGAACACCGGGGAGCTGTTTTTT; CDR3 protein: CASSSRVMANTGELFF
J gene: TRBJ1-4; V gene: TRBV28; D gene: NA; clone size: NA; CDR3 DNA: TGTGCCAGCAGTTTCTGGTCCGGGACATCCTTCAATGAAAAACTGTTTTTT; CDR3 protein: CASSFWSGTSFNEKLFF
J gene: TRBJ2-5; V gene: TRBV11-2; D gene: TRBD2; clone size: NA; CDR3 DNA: TGTGCCAGCAGCGCGGGACTAGCGGGGGGACAAGAGACCCAGTACTTC; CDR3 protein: CASSAGLAGGQETQYF
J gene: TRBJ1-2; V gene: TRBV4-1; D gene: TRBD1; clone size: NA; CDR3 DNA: TGCGCCAGCAGCCAACCCCGGACAGGGAACTATGGCTACACCTTC; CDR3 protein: CASSQPRTGNYGYTF
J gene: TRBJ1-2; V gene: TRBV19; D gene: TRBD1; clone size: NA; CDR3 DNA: TGTGCCAGCGAGAGACGGACAGGGATTGGCTACACCTTC; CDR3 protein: CASERRTGIGYTF
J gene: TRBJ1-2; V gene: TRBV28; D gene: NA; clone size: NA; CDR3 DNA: TGTGCCAGCAGTTCCGGGACATACAGTGGCTACACCTTC; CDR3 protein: CASSSGTYSGYTF
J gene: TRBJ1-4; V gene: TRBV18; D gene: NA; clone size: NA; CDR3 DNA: TGTGCCAGCTCAGCAGGACGGGGTGAAAAACTGTTTTTT; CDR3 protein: CASSAGRGEKLFF
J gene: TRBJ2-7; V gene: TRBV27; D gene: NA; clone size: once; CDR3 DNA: TGTGCCAGCAGTTCCCCAGGGAGCGGGGAGCAGTACTTC; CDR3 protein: CASSSPGSGEQYF
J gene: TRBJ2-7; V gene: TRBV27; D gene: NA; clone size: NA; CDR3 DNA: TGTGCCAGCAGGCGAGGCCCCTACGAGCAGTACTTC; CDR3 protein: CASRRGPYEQYF
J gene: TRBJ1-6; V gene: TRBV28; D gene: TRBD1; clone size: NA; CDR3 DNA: TGTGCCAGCAGTTTCTCGGGACAGGGAAATTCACCCCTCCACTTT; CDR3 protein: CASSFSGQGNSPLHF
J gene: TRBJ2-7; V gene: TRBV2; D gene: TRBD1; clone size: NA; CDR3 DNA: TGTGCCAGCAGGGGAATGGACAGGGGATTAGACTACGAGCAGTACTTC; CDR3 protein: CASRGMDRGLDYEQYF
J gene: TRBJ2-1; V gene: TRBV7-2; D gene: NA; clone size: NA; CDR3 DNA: TGTGCCAGCAGCTTAGGAGCGGTCTCCTACAATGAGCAGTTCTTC; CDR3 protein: CASSLGAVSYNEQFF
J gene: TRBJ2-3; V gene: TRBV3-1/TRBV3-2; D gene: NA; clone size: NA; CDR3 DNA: TGTGCCAGCAGCCAAGTGGCCAGTACGCAGTATTTT; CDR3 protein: CASSQVASTQYF
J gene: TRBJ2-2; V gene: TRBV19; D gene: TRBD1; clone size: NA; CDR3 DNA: TGTGCCAGTAGTATGAGGACAGGGGCATCCGGGGAGCTGTTTTTT; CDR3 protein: CASSMRTGASGELFF